The 8 T cell receptor beta chains listed next were all sequenced from one sample in a study of T cell responses to AZD1222 COVID-19 vaccine. Measured with immunoSEQ multiplex PCR; TCRdb has only the in-frame clones, and not every one. The sample includes approximately 140,000 clones, around 89% of them seen just once. The sequences come from peripheral blood, collected on day 0 of AZD1222 vaccination. The receptors originated from an adult in good health.

The chain couples TRBV4-1 to TRBJ1-2; D may be TRBD1 (6 bases). From germline, CDR1 is MGHRA and CDR2 YSYEKL. The CDR3 runs 15 residues. Deletions cut 0 bases from V and 5 bases from J, with 13 bases between. CDR3 region: CASSQESQGRYGYTF. The CDR3 DNA is TGCGCCAGCAGCCAAGAGTCCCAGGGGAGGTATGGCTACACCTTC.

This chain joins TRBV3-1 (or the pseudogene TRBV3-2) and TRBJ1-4, with D uncertain. This CDR3 has 14 residues. V gave up 1 base and J gave up 10 bases, with 13 bases separating them. The germline V gene encodes CDR1 LGHDT and CDR2 YNNKEL (reference sequence). The CDR3 nucleotides are TGTGCCAGCAGCCAAGGGGATCGCACCGGAAAACTGTTTTTT. It translates to CASSQGDRTGKLFF.

This chain uses TRBV10-3 with TRBJ1-4; TRBD1 is a possible D gene (6 bases). Germline V lookup: CDR1 ENHRY, CDR2 SYGVKD. The ends were cut back, 11 bases at V and 0 bases at J, with 16 bases in the middle. The CDR3 is 15 amino acids. CDR3 sequence: CACSRGAATNEKLFF. In DNA form, the CDR3 reads TGTGCCTGTTCAAGGGGGGCAGCAACTAATGAAAAACTGTTTTTT.

The chain links TRBV5-1 to TRBJ2-3, with 12 positions matching TRBD1. The CDR3 has 17 residues. V shed 1 base, J shed 5 bases, and the junction held 8 bases outside the gene matches. Germline CDR1 reads SGHRS; CDR2 reads YFSETQ. As DNA, the CDR3 is TGCGCCAGCAGCTTGAACTGGGACAGGGGGCAACGAGATACGCAGTATTTT. Translating it yields CASSLNWDRGQRDTQYF.

This rearrangement joins TRBV9 to TRBJ1-1; D gene uncertain. V gave up 2 bases and J gave up 5 bases, with 10 bases separating them. CDR1 and CDR2 (germline): SGDLS, YYNGEE. CDR3 size: 13 residues. The CDR3 loop reads CASSVGGRTEAFF. The DNA of the CDR3 is TGTGCCAGCAGCGTTGGAGGTCGAACTGAAGCTTTCTTT. The full variable domain, rest sourced from reference TRBV9 and TRBJ1-1, is DSGVTQTPKHLITATGQRVTLRCSPRSGDLSVYWYQQSLDQGLQFLIQYYNGEERAKGNILERFSAQQFPDLHSELNLSSLELGDSALYFCASSVGGRTEAFFGQGTRLTVV.

This clone has a handful of counts. V and J are TRBV2 and TRBJ1-5, with 9 positions matching TRBD1. The germline V gene has CDR1 SNHLY and CDR2 FYNNEI. This CDR3 contains 14 residues. V lost 5 bases and J lost 7; bases outside the gene matches: 6. CDR3 bases: TGTGCCAGCAGTCCGGGACAGGGACAGCAGCCCCAGCATTTT. This sequence encodes CASSPGQGQQPQHF.

This clone occurred a few times. This sequence joins TRBV4-1 and TRBJ1-6; unclear D gene. From germline, CDR1 is MGHRA and CDR2 YSYEKL. The V gene lost 7 bases and the J gene lost 5 bases, with 9 bases spanning the gap. This CDR3 comprises 13 residues. CDR3 bases: TGCGCCAGCAAAAGGACGGATAATTCACCCCTCCACTTT. It is translated as CASKRTDNSPLHF.

The chain employs TRBV5-1 and TRBJ1-4; D gene unclear. This CDR3 is 15 amino acids long. V gave up 4 bases and J gave up 5 bases, with 15 bases separating them. Germline V gives CDR1 SGHRS, CDR2 YFSETQ. The CDR3 sequence: CASSVGRAANEKLFF. The CDR3 region has the DNA TGCGCCAGCAGCGTCGGGCGGGCCGCCAATGAAAAACTGTTTTTT.